These 8 T cell receptor beta chains came from one sample sequenced in a study of T cell responses to AZD1222 COVID-19 vaccine. TCRdb's table, derived via immunoSEQ multiplex PCR, lists solely in-frame clones and lacks some. The sample yields 180,000 or so clones, about 93% seen once. Sequencing used peripheral blood, obtained on day 0 of AZD1222 vaccination. Receptors were obtained from an adult in good health.

This clone was observed once. CDR3 in amino acids: CATSEGQGNSPLHF. The CDR3 DNA is TGTGCCACCAGTGAGGGGCAGGGGAATTCACCCCTCCACTTT. The chain uses TRBV24-1 and TRBJ1-6, with D perhaps matching TRBD1 (6 bases). V was pared by 4 bases and J by 7 bases, with 10 bases between. Germline V gene lookup returns CDR1 KGHDR and CDR2 SFDVKD. The CDR3 length is 14 residues.

V usage is TRBV9 and J usage is TRBJ1-4; D unresolved. The ends were cut back, 4 bases at V and 5 bases at J, with 12 bases in the middle. The CDR3 extends over 14 amino acids. Germline V gene data show CDR1 as SGDLS and CDR2 as YYNGEE. The CDR3 sequence: CASSPRRVNEKLFF. CDR3 DNA sequence: TGTGCCAGCAGCCCACGGCGGGTAAATGAAAAACTGTTTTTT.

The V gene is TRBV28, the J gene TRBJ2-2; D is unresolved. With 2 bases removed from V and 2 bases from J, the gap between germline ends came to 12 bases. Germline values: CDR1 MDHEN, CDR2 SYDVKM. The CDR3 extends over 16 amino acids. CDR3 region: CASSLVGLPNTGELFF. The DNA for the CDR3 is TGTGCCAGCAGTTTAGTAGGGCTACCCAACACCGGGGAGCTGTTTTTT.

This rearrangement joins TRBV23-1 to TRBJ2-3; TRBD2 is a possible D gene (5 bases). TRBV23-1 is marked as an open reading frame, function uncertain. The CDR3 loop spans 22 amino acids. The germline V and J ends were trimmed by 4 bases and 2 bases, with 34 bases remaining between them. The CDR3 is CASSPLPIERADSGDITDTQYF. CDR3 DNA: TGCGCCAGCAGTCCGCTCCCCATCGAGAGGGCCGACTCCGGCGACATCACAGATACGCAGTATTTT.

The chain is built from TRBV6-5 and TRBJ1-1, with D possibly matching TRBD1 (5 bases). This CDR3 spans 12 amino acids. Trimming took 11 bases from V and 1 from J, leaving 11 bases between them. Germline V gives CDR1 MNHEY, CDR2 SVGAGI. The CDR3 region is CAGGPRNTEAFF. As DNA, the CDR3 is TGTGCCGGGGGACCGCGGAACACTGAAGCTTTCTTT.

The J gene is TRBJ1-1, the V gene TRBV4-2, with D maybe TRBD1 (6 bases). Germline values: CDR1 LGHNA, CDR2 YNFKEQ. This CDR3 spans 14 amino acids. Trimming shortened V by 5 bases and J by 4 bases, and 14 bases separated the two germline ends. This chain's CDR3 is CASSSSGVGTEAFF. The CDR3 DNA reads TGTGCCAGCAGCTCCTCAGGGGTTGGCACTGAAGCTTTCTTT.

The chain links TRBV27 to TRBJ1-1; D ambiguous. The CDR3 spans 13 residues. CDR1 and CDR2 (germline): MNHEY, SMNVEV (reference sequence). Trimming cost V 7 bases and J 2 bases, with 11 bases left between them. Here the CDR3 DNA reads TGTGCCAGCACTCTGGCTGCTAACACTGAAGCTTTCTTT. It codes for CASTLAANTEAFF.

The chain employs TRBV30 and TRBJ1-1, with a weak D call TRBD1 (6 bases). The CDR3 spans 12 residues. V lost 2 bases, J lost 6 bases, and 10 bases lay in between. Germline lookup yields CDR1 GTSNPN and CDR2 SVGIG (reference sequence). The CDR3 DNA is TGTGCCTGGAGTACCGGGGGCCCTGAAGCTTTCTTT. Translation gives CAWSTGGPEAFF.